This T cell receptor beta chain was captured in a study of cytomegalovirus exposure and HLA in healthy donors. Germline CDR1 and CDR2: SGHRS and YFSETQ. The CDR3 has 15 residues. The V and J ends lost 0 bases and 5 bases respectively, with 14 bases between them. Both 60 Vbeta primers and 13 Jbeta primers went into the PCR. The data were produced by immunoSEQ multiplex PCR, yet TCRdb's version contains in-frame clones alone and is incomplete. Of 150,000 to 200,000 clones listed, 65% to 90% are singletons. Findings and caveats of the study: Later analysis suggested most CMV-associated TCR beta chains were HLA-restricted.

Details on this clone: What it binds is unknown.

This chain uses TRBV5-1 with TRBJ2-5, with a tentative D call TRBD2 (6 bases). The sequence was obtained from a woman aged 18-29 years in good health and CMV-seronegative. Sequences were obtained from PBMCs. CDR3 bases: TGCGCCAGCAGCTTGGTTGGTTCCGCGGGGGAGACCCAGTACTTC. Its protein is CASSLVGSAGETQYF.